This record looks at one T cell receptor (beta chain) sequence and its context. The table lists this clone with a count of one. The target of this receptor is not known. Base qualities are not provided; no much larger clone lies one nucleotide away. This entry comes from a study of blood T cell repertoires in COVID-19 (TCRdb year 2020). In terms of the full investigation: The collaborator samples originated in the United States, Italy and Spain and spanned the acute and convalescent phases of COVID-19. The samples were drawn from the first 160 participants of the ongoing ImmuneRACE study and from some 1,300 subjects provided by 6 global collaborators. The material from the prospective study consisted of cDNA or gDNA derived from T cells, B-cell-depleted T cells, or PBMCs. Subjects who had been exposed to COVID-19, were actively infected with it, or had recovered from it provided the deeply sampled blood TCRbeta repertoires that made up the dataset. The repertoires were released in a freely available public database intended as a resource for research on the immune response to SARS-CoV-2. A de-identified subject ID, COVID-19 status, age in years and sex were almost always included in the sample metadata. HLA class I and class II types, where available, came from metadata supplied by the sample provider rather than from assay-based typing. General conclusions and limits of the study: The quantity of clinical and demographic metadata differed by source and by participant and was supplied without curation.

Each collaborating institution followed its own protocols to collect whole blood in K2EDTA tubes. For TCRbeta analysis, collaborators shipped samples in one of three forms: frozen whole blood, isolated PBMCs, or DNA extracted from either of those sample types. The CDR3 runs 16 residues from the cysteine to the phenylalanine. The DNA shown is the 48-base CDR3, in frame from base 1. Trimming accounts for 7 bases at V and 1 base at J, while the number of junction bases matched to no gene is 8. The germline V gene sets CDR1 to KGHDR and CDR2 to SFDVKD. TCRbeta CDR3 regions were amplified from genomic DNA using the immunoSEQ Assay, a bias-controlled multiplex PCR. On the authors' methods: The number of nucleated cells in each sample was estimated from the amplification of reference gene primers within the assay. To quantify the absolute abundance of each unique TCRbeta CDR3 rearrangement, sequence reads were collapsed and filtered. For each sample, productive Simpson clonality was calculated as the square root of Simpson's diversity index across productive rearrangements. Imported from immuneACCESS, the table was reduced by TCRdb to in-frame sequences with V and J called. These copies leave out some clones; in studies compared against another copy, an unresolved V gene accounts for under half, and the cause of the remainder is not known. V and J calls and clone size come straight from that table; D and trimming were deduced from the DNA. This sample is represented by 87,000 or so clones; about 86% of them were singletons. The ten largest make up 22% of the sample.

What was sequenced was peripheral blood. In this chain, TRBV24-1 is recombined with TRBJ2-3; 9 central nucleotides agree with TRBD2. This clonotype originated in a woman over 75 in a cohort sampled during active or convalescent COVID-19. The nucleotide sequence reads TGTGCCACCAGCACCCGACTAGCGGACCGCACAGATACGCAGTATTTT. Its amino acids are CATSTRLADRTDTQYF.